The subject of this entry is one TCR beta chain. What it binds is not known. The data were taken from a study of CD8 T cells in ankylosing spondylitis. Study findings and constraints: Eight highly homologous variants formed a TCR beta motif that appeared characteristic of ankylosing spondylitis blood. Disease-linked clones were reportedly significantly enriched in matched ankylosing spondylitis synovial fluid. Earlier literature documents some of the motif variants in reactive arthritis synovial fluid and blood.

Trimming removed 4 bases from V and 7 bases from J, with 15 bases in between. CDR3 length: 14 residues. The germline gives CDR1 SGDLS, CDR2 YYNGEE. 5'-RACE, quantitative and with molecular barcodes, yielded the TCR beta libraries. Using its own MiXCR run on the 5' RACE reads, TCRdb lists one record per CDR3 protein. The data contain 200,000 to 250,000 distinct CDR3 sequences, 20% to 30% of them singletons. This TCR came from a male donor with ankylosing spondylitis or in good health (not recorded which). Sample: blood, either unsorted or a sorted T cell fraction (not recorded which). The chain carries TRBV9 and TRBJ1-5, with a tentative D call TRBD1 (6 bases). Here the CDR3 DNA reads TGTGCCAGCAGCCCCCGCTCGACAGGACAGCCCCAGCATTTT. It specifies CASSPRSTGQPQHF.